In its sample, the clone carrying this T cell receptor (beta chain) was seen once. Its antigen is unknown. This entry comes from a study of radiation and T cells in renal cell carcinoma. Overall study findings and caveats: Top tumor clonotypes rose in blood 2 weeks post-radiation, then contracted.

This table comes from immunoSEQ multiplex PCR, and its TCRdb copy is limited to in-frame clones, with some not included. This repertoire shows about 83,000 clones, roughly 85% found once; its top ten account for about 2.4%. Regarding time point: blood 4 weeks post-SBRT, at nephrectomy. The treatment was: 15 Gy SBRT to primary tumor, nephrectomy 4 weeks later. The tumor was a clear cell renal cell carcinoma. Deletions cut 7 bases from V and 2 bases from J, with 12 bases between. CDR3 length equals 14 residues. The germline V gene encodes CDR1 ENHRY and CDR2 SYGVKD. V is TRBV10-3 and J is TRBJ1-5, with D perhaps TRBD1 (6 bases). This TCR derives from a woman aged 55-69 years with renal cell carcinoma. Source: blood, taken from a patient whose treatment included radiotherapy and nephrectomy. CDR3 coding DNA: TGTGCCATCACCAGACAGGTCGGCAATCAGCCCCAGCATTTT. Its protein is CAITRQVGNQPQHF.